Below are 31 T cell receptor beta chains sequenced from a single sample in a study of blood T cell repertoires in COVID-19. Data came from immunoSEQ multiplex PCR; TCRdb stores just in-frame clones and leaves some out. The top ten clones hold roughly 15% of a sample with more than 45,000 clones, about 89% of them seen once. Sequenced sample: peripheral blood. These receptors all come from a man between 60 and 70 years old with active or convalescent COVID-19.

J is TRBJ2-2 and V is TRBV3-1 (or the pseudogene TRBV3-2); unclear D gene. This CDR3 region has 13 residues. CDR1 is LGHDT and CDR2 is YNNKEL in the germline V gene (reference sequence). V shed 4 bases and J shed 3 bases, with 6 bases lying between them. The CDR3 DNA is TGTGCCAGCAGCCGGAGTGACACCGGGGAGCTGTTTTTT. The encoded protein is CASSRSDTGELFF.

V is TRBV5-8 and J is TRBJ2-3, with a weak D call TRBD1 (7 bases). The germline V gene encodes CDR1 SGHTS and CDR2 YDEGEE. V dropped 2 bases and J dropped 5 bases, with 12 bases sitting between them. This CDR3 region has 14 residues. The CDR3 coding sequence is TGTGCCAGCAGCTTACCAGGGGGGATAGATACGCAGTATTTT. It is translated as CASSLPGGIDTQYF.

The chain carries TRBV4-3 and TRBJ1-5; possibly TRBD1 for D (6 bases). Germline V gene data show CDR1 as LGHNA and CDR2 as YSLEER. Trimming stripped 8 bases from V and 4 bases from J, with 12 bases between. The CDR3 consists of 13 residues. For the CDR3, the DNA is TGCGCCAGCGCTTGGGACACTAATCAGCCCCAGCATTTT. It specifies CASAWDTNQPQHF.

The chain couples TRBV30 to TRBJ1-1; D call uncertain. The V end was cut by 2 bases, the J end by 5 bases, with 9 bases between. This CDR3 is built from 12 residues. Germline lookup yields CDR1 GTSNPN and CDR2 SVGIG (reference sequence). CDR3 bases: TGTGCCTGGAGTCCGGGGTGGACTGAAGCTTTCTTT. Protein sequence: CAWSPGWTEAFF.

The chain links TRBV11-3 to TRBJ2-7; possible D gene TRBD2, 5 bases. Germline assignment: CDR1 SGHNT and CDR2 YENEEA. Trimming pared 0 bases from V and 7 bases from J, leaving 10 bases between. The CDR3 extends over 13 amino acids. The CDR3 nucleotides read TGTGCCAGCAGCTTAGAGGAGGCGGGTGAGCAGTACTTC. Residues: CASSLEEAGEQYF.

V gene TRBV11-2 combines with J gene TRBJ1-1; perhaps TRBD1 as D (5 bases). CDR1 and CDR2 (germline): SGHAT, FQNNGV. The V gene lost 1 base and the J gene lost 7 bases, with 10 bases spanning the gap. The CDR3 is made up of 13 amino acids. The chain's CDR3 is CASSLAGGYEAFF. CDR3 nucleotides: TGTGCCAGCAGCTTAGCTGGGGGGTATGAAGCTTTCTTT. The full variable domain, completed using reference TRBV11-2 and TRBJ1-1, is EAGVAQSPRYKIIEKRQSVAFWCNPISGHATLYWYQQILGQGPKLLIQFQNNGVVDDSQLPKDRFSAERLKGVDSTLKIQPAKLEDSAVYLCASSLAGGYEAFFGQGTRLTVV.

This clone was detected only a few times. This chain uses TRBV30 with TRBJ1-5, with 8 bases lining up with TRBD1. V gave up 1 base and J gave up 1 base; unmatched junction bases: 6. Germline values: CDR1 GTSNPN, CDR2 SVGIG (reference sequence). The CDR3 covers 16 residues. The DNA for the CDR3 is TGTGCCTGGAGTGGAAAGGCAGGGGGCAGCAATCAGCCCCAGCATTTT. It codes for CAWSGKAGGSNQPQHF.

The chain couples TRBV5-1 to TRBJ1-1; 7 nucleotides align to TRBD1. The junction had 7 bases not matched to a gene; V was cut back by 2 bases and J by 0 bases. CDR1 is SGHRS and CDR2 is YFSETQ in the germline V gene. This CDR3 region has 16 residues. The CDR3 sequence: CASSFGTATMNTEAFF. As DNA, the CDR3 is TGCGCCAGCAGCTTTGGGACAGCTACGATGAACACTGAAGCTTTCTTT.

This chain links TRBV7-9 with TRBJ2-7; 7 bases line up with TRBD1. CDR1 and CDR2 (germline): SEHNR, FQNEAQ (reference sequence). Trimming removed 5 bases from V and 3 bases from J; junction bases left unmatched: 4. CDR3 size: 13 residues. The CDR3 bases are TGTGCCAGCAGCACCGACAGGGACTACGAGCAGTACTTC. Protein sequence: CASSTDRDYEQYF. Full variable domain (missing parts from reference TRBV7-9 and TRBJ2-7): DTGVSQNPRHKITKRGQNVTFRCDPISEHNRLYWYRQTLGQGPEFLTYFQNEAQLEKSRLLSDRFSAERPKGSFSTLEIQRTEQGDSAMYLCASSTDRDYEQYFGPGTRLTVT.

V and J are TRBV18 and TRBJ1-2, with D possibly matching TRBD1 (6 bases). V lost 6 bases and J 3 bases, leaving 11 bases between the germline ends. Looked up from germline, CDR1 is KGHSH and CDR2 is LQKENI. CDR3 size: 13 residues. The CDR3 loop reads CASSLNRDYGYTF. Written as DNA, the CDR3 is TGTGCCAGCTCGTTAAACAGGGACTATGGCTACACCTTC.

V gene TRBV15 combines with J gene TRBJ2-3; D ambiguous. The CDR3 is 16 residues long. V was pared by 0 bases and J by 0 bases, with 10 bases between. The V gene's germline CDR1 is LNHNV and CDR2 YYDKDF (reference sequence). The CDR3 DNA sequence: TGTGCCACCAGCAGAGATTCAGGCCGAAGCACAGATACGCAGTATTTT. This codes for CATSRDSGRSTDTQYF.

The chain combines TRBV30 with TRBJ1-5, with D unresolved. V was shortened by 0 bases and J by 0 bases, with 9 bases between the two germline ends. CDR1 and CDR2 from the germline V gene are GTSNPN and SVGIG (reference sequence). The CDR3 is 15 amino acids. CDR3 DNA sequence: TGTGCCTGGAGTGTACCCAGATATAGCAATCAGCCCCAGCATTTT. Protein sequence: CAWSVPRYSNQPQHF.

The chain recombines TRBV4-1 with TRBJ1-3, with TRBD1 matching over 8 bases. V shed 4 bases and J 6 bases; nucleotides not matched to a gene: 23. Germline CDR1 reads MGHRA; CDR2 reads YSYEKL. This CDR3 has 20 amino acids. The CDR3 reads CASSRILSPGQGGRENTIYF. CDR3 sequence (DNA): TGCGCCAGCAGCCGAATTTTATCCCCCGGACAGGGAGGAAGGGAAAACACCATATATTTT.

The gene calls are TRBV20-1 and TRBJ1-2; TRBD1 aligns across 10 bases. The CDR3 extends over 11 amino acids. The J segment lost 4 bases and the V segment lost 7 bases, leaving 0 bases of the junction unmatched. Germline V gene sequence: CDR1 DFQATT, CDR2 SNEGSKA (reference sequence). For the CDR3, the DNA is TGCAGTGGGGACAGGGGCTATGGCTACACCTTC. Protein sequence: CSGDRGYGYTF.

V is TRBV5-1 and J is TRBJ2-3; TRBD1 aligns across 9 bases. V shed 5 bases, J shed 2 bases, and the junction held 6 bases outside the gene matches. This CDR3 spans 15 amino acids. CDR1 and CDR2 from the germline V gene are SGHRS and YFSETQ. Here the CDR3 DNA reads TGCGCCAGCAGAGAGGGACAGGGAAACACAGATACGCAGTATTTT. Translating gives CASREGQGNTDTQYF.

V gene TRBV6-5 combines with J gene TRBJ1-6; D perhaps matches TRBD1 (6 bases). Trimming cost V 4 bases and J 9 bases, with 16 bases left between them. Germline V gene lookup returns CDR1 MNHEY and CDR2 SVGAGI. There are 15 residues in the CDR3. CDR3 sequence: CASSSSRGGTSPLHF. DNA of the CDR3: TGTGCCAGCAGTTCTTCCCGGGGGGGCACTTCACCCCTCCACTTT.

The rearrangement joins TRBV15 to TRBJ1-1, with TRBD1 matching over 7 bases. Germline V lookup: CDR1 LNHNV, CDR2 YYDKDF (reference sequence). Trimming cost V 8 bases and J 0 bases; bases outside gene matches: 6. This CDR3 has 14 residues. CDR3 nucleotides: TGTGCCACCGTCCAGACAGGGATGAACACTGAAGCTTTCTTT. Translating it yields CATVQTGMNTEAFF.

The rearrangement uses TRBV27 and TRBJ2-4, with D possibly being TRBD2 (6 bases). Trimming cost V 2 bases and J 1 base, with 9 bases left between them. The CDR3 spans 15 residues. CDR1 MNHEY and CDR2 SMNVEV come from the germline V gene (reference sequence). In DNA form, the CDR3 reads TGTGCCAGCAGTTTAATAGGAGGGGCCAAAAACATTCAGTACTTC. Its translation: CASSLIGGAKNIQYF.

CDR3 nucleotide sequence: TGTGCCAGCAGCCCGGGGGGGAGTTCTAGCACAGATACGCAGTATTTT. Amino acid sequence: CASSPGGSSSTDTQYF. The genes are TRBV5-6 and TRBJ2-3, with 8 bases lining up with TRBD2. Germline CDR1 is SGHDT and CDR2 is YYEEEE. The CDR3 covers 16 residues. V lost 4 bases to trimming and J lost 0 bases; unmatched junction nucleotides: 7.

The J gene is TRBJ1-6, the V gene TRBV7-2; 7 bases agree with TRBD1. This CDR3 has 14 amino acids. Germline V lookup: CDR1 SGHTA, CDR2 FQGNSA. Trimming cost V 0 bases and J 9 bases; bases outside gene matches: 2. The CDR3 sequence is CASSLAGGGSPLHF. Written as DNA, the CDR3 is TGTGCCAGCAGCTTAGCAGGGGGCGGTTCACCCCTCCACTTT.

This rearrangement joins TRBV11-3 to TRBJ2-2; perhaps TRBD1 as D (6 bases). Per germline, CDR1 SGHNT and CDR2 YENEEA. The ends were cut back, 3 bases at V and 5 bases at J, with 7 bases in the middle. This CDR3 contains 13 residues. The CDR3 spells CASSLRGTGELFF. As DNA, the CDR3 is TGTGCCAGCAGCTTGAGGGGGACCGGGGAGCTGTTTTTT.

This clone was seen a single time. V is TRBV3-1 (or the pseudogene TRBV3-2) and J is TRBJ2-5; TRBD2 agrees at 8 bases. Germline V gene data show CDR1 as LGHDT and CDR2 as YNNKEL (reference sequence). The CDR3 length is 16 residues. J was trimmed by 4 bases and V by 1 base; bases with no gene match: 8. The chain's CDR3 is CASSQAGGPFGETQYF. Here the CDR3 DNA reads TGTGCCAGCAGCCAAGCGGGGGGGCCTTTCGGAGAGACCCAGTACTTC.

This clone occurred a few times. The chain couples TRBV19 to TRBJ2-7; 8 positions match TRBD1. The CDR3 spans 14 residues. In germline, CDR1 is LNHDA, CDR2 SQIVND (reference sequence). V lost 7 bases, J lost 2 bases, and 7 bases stayed unmatched. CDR3 nucleotide sequence: TGTGCCAGTAAACAGGGGGTACAAACCTACGAGCAGTACTTC. This sequence encodes CASKQGVQTYEQYF.

This rearrangement joins TRBV7-6 to TRBJ2-1; 8 positions match TRBD2. This CDR3 is built from 16 residues. The V gene end was trimmed by 5 bases and the J gene end by 5 bases; junction bases not matched to a gene: 11. Germline V CDR1 and CDR2: SGHVS, FNYEAQ. The chain's CDR3 is CASSPPGGGIDNEQFF. CDR3 DNA: TGTGCCAGCAGCCCCCCGGGGGGGGGTATAGACAATGAGCAGTTCTTC. Combining the CDR3 with reference TRBV7-6 and TRBJ2-1 gives the whole variable domain GAGVSQSPRYKVTKRGQDVALRCDPISGHVSLYWYRQALGQGPEFLTYFNYEAQQDKSGLPNDRFSAERPEGSISTLTIQRTEQRDSAMYRCASSPPGGGIDNEQFFGPGTRLTVL.

The sample holds one count of this clone. V and J are TRBV30 and TRBJ1-4; weak D call: TRBD1 (5 bases). There are 15 residues in the CDR3. V was pared by 4 bases and J by 3 bases, with 15 bases between. Germline CDR1 reads GTSNPN; CDR2 reads SVGIG (reference sequence). For the CDR3, the DNA is TGTGCCTGGATCAAACTGGGGGGGTCTAATGAAAAACTGTTTTTT. The encoded protein is CAWIKLGGSNEKLFF. Variable domain in full (rest from reference TRBV30 and TRBJ1-4): SQTIHQWPATLVQPVGSPLSLECTVEGTSNPNLYWYRQAAGRGLQLLFYSVGIGQISSEVPQNLSASRPQDRQFILSSKKLLLSDSGFYLCAWIKLGGSNEKLFFGSGTQLSVL.

This sequence joins TRBV9 and TRBJ2-2; TRBD1 might be the D (6 bases). CDR1 is SGDLS, CDR2 YYNGEE, per germline. The CDR3 has 15 residues. V was shortened by 2 bases and J by 4 bases, with 12 bases between the two germline ends. CDR3 sequence (DNA): TGTGCCAGCAGCGTCAATCAGGGGAGCACCGGGGAGCTGTTTTTT. This sequence encodes CASSVNQGSTGELFF. The full variable domain, its missing parts supplied by reference TRBV9 and TRBJ2-2, is DSGVTQTPKHLITATGQRVTLRCSPRSGDLSVYWYQQSLDQGLQFLIQYYNGEERAKGNILERFSAQQFPDLHSELNLSSLELGDSALYFCASSVNQGSTGELFFGEGSRLTVL.

The chain couples TRBV9 to TRBJ2-1; possible D gene TRBD1, 6 bases. CDR1 and CDR2 from the germline V gene are SGDLS and YYNGEE. Trimming removed 3 bases at V and 4 bases at J, with 14 bases between. The CDR3 consists of 15 residues. CDR3 coding DNA: TGTGCCAGCAGCGGACAGGACCTACCTTACAATGAGCAGTTCTTC. Residues: CASSGQDLPYNEQFF.

V usage is TRBV27 and J usage is TRBJ2-4; a weak D match, TRBD1 (7 bases). Germline CDR1 and CDR2: MNHEY and SMNVEV (reference sequence). The V end was cut by 8 bases, the J end by 8 bases, with 22 bases between. This CDR3 has 15 residues. CDR3 DNA sequence: TGTGCCAGCTCCCACAGGGGTGGGGGAGGTTACATTCAGTACTTC. This sequence encodes CASSHRGGGGYIQYF.

Only one count was recorded for this clone. This sequence joins TRBV19 and TRBJ2-1; the D gene is possibly TRBD2 (7 bases). The germline V and J ends were trimmed by 5 bases and 4 bases, with 18 bases remaining between them. CDR3 length: 16 amino acids. Germline CDR1 LNHDA, CDR2 SQIVND (reference sequence). The CDR3 sequence: CASSPQGRGQYNEQFF. The CDR3 DNA reads as TGTGCCAGTAGTCCCCAGGGGCGGGGGCAGTACAATGAGCAGTTCTTC.

This rearrangement joins TRBV29-1 to TRBJ2-3; 9 nucleotides align to TRBD2. There are 15 residues in the CDR3. Germline CDR1 and CDR2: SQVTM and ANQGSEA. Unmatched junction bases numbered 10, after V lost 5 bases and J lost 4 bases. CDR3 nucleotide sequence: TGCAGCGTTATAGTCGCTAGCGGGGTATCAGATACGCAGTATTTT. It is translated as CSVIVASGVSDTQYF.

The rearrangement joins TRBV7-2 to TRBJ2-7; 7 bases are a match to TRBD1. Germline V gene sequence: CDR1 SGHTA, CDR2 FQGNSA. This CDR3 is built from 14 residues. The ends lost 4 bases at V and 5 bases at J; junction bases unmatched: 8. The CDR3 DNA follows: TGTGCCAGCAGCTCACAGGGGAACGGGGACGAGCAGTACTTC. This translates into CASSSQGNGDEQYF.